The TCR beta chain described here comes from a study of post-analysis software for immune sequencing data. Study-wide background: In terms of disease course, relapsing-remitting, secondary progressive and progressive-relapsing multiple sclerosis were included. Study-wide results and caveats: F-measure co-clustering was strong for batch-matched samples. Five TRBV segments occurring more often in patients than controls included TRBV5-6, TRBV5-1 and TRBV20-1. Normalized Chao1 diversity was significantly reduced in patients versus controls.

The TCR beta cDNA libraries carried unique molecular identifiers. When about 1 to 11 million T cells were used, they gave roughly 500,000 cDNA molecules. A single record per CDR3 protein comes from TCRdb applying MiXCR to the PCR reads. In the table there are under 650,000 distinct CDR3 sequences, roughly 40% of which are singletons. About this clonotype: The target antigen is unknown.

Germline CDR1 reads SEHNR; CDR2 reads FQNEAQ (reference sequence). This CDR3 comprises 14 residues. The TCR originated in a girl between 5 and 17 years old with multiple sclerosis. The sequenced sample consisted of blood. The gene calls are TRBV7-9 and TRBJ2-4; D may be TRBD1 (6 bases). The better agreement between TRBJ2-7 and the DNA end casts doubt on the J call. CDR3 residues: CASSRGTGHDEQYF. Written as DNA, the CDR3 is TGTGCCAGCAGTCGTGGAACAGGGCACGACGAGCAGTACTTC.